Shown below are 6 T cell receptor beta chains from a single sample sequenced in a study of T cells in Graves' hyperthyroidism and ophthalmopathy. Amplified TCR beta CDR3 regions came from RNA transcripts. Initially, a first-round RT-PCR of the TCR CDR3 employed the HTBI primer set. MiXCR was run by TCRdb on the multiplex PCR reads, yielding one entry per CDR3 protein. This sample has about 400,000 distinct CDR3 sequences, with about 15% found just once. Sequences were obtained from blood. Every receptor here comes from a woman in her twenties or thirties with Graves' ophthalmopathy.

This clonotype appeared many times. The chain is built from TRBV2 and TRBJ1-5; 10 bases fit TRBD1. Germline trimming cut 5 bases from V and 3 bases from J; bases unmatched to any gene: 4. This CDR3 spans 15 amino acids. Germline assignment: CDR1 SNHLY and CDR2 FYNNEI. The CDR3 spells CASSSGTGVNQPQHF. The CDR3 coding sequence is TGTGCCAGCAGTTCCGGGACAGGGGTCAATCAGCCCCAGCATTTT.

This clonotype was picked up many times. This chain connects TRBV5-1 to TRBJ1-1; a possible D gene is TRBD1 (6 bases). CDR3 size: 15 residues. The V end was cut by 4 bases, the J end by 0 bases, with 13 bases between. Germline loops: CDR1 SGHRS, CDR2 YFSETQ. CDR3 nucleotide sequence: TGCGCCAGCAGCATAGGGACACCGATGAACACTGAAGCTTTCTTT. This sequence encodes CASSIGTPMNTEAFF.

This clonotype was seen many times. The chain has TRBV5-1 and TRBJ1-2, with a tentative D call TRBD1 (6 bases). The length of the CDR3 is 19 residues. Looked up from germline, CDR1 is SGHRS and CDR2 is YFSETQ. V lost 0 bases and J 7 bases, leaving 28 bases between the germline ends. CDR3 sequence reads: CASSLAQSPTGQYVRGYTF. CDR3 bases: TGCGCCAGCAGCTTGGCGCAAAGTCCGACAGGACAGTATGTGCGTGGCTACACCTTC.

This clonotype was detected ten times or more. The chain is built from TRBV11-1 and TRBJ2-5; 8 bases agree with TRBD1. The V gene's germline CDR1 is SGHAT and CDR2 FQDESV (reference sequence). J was trimmed by 6 bases and V by 2 bases; bases with no gene match: 8. This CDR3 region has 15 residues. The CDR3 spells CASSLWAGGLKTQYF. As DNA, the CDR3 is TGTGCCAGCAGCTTATGGGCAGGGGGCTTGAAGACCCAGTACTTC.

In the case of this clonotype: Given a much more abundant clone one base away, this may be a read error. In DNA, the CDR3 is TGTGCCACCAGTGACACTCCCCACTTCGGACAGGGGTCAGGGCCGAACACCGGGGAGCTGTTTTTT. This codes for CATSDTPHFGQGSGPNTGELFF. This chain links TRBV24-1 with TRBJ2-2; 9 bases align to TRBD1. CDR1 KGHDR and CDR2 SFDVKD come from the germline V gene. This CDR3 contains 22 residues. V was clipped by 4 bases and J by 0 bases; unmatched bases: 20.

As regards this clonotype: A much bigger clone sits one base away, suggesting this may be a read error. The rearrangement links TRBV2 to TRBJ2-2, with D perhaps TRBD2 (5 bases). CDR1 is SNHLY and CDR2 is FYNNEI in the germline V gene. CDR3 length equals 15 residues. The chain's CDR3 is CASSAALSNTGELLF. DNA of the CDR3: TGTGCCAGCAGTGCCGCACTGTCGAACACCGGGGAGCTGCTTTTT. Full variable domain (missing parts from reference TRBV2 and TRBJ2-2): EPEVTQTPSHQVTQMGQEVILRCVPISNHLYFYWYRQILGQKVEFLVSFYNNEISEKSEIFDDQFSVERPDGSNFTLKIRSTKLEDSAMYFCASSAALSNTGELLFGEGSRLTVL.